The clone carrying this TCR beta chain came up many times. V lost 1 base, J lost 5 bases, and 2 bases lay in between. The CDR3 runs to 11 residues. The germline V gene has CDR1 SNHLY and CDR2 FYNNEI. TCRdb reprocessed the 5' RACE reads via MiXCR and lists one record per CDR3 protein. The data contain about 200,000 distinct CDR3 sequences, around 9.1% of them singletons. The data derive from a study of T-cell memory formation after mild COVID-19. The sequencing input was PBMCs or a T cell subset sorted from them (not recorded which). The chain combines TRBV2 with TRBJ2-5; D unresolved. The receptor was derived from a man aged 18 to 29 who had mild COVID-19 (a few samples of this study predate the infection). Cell type and time point are not known. In DNA, the CDR3 is TGTGCCAGCAGTGAAGGCGAGACCCAGTACTTC. It specifies CASSEGETQYF.